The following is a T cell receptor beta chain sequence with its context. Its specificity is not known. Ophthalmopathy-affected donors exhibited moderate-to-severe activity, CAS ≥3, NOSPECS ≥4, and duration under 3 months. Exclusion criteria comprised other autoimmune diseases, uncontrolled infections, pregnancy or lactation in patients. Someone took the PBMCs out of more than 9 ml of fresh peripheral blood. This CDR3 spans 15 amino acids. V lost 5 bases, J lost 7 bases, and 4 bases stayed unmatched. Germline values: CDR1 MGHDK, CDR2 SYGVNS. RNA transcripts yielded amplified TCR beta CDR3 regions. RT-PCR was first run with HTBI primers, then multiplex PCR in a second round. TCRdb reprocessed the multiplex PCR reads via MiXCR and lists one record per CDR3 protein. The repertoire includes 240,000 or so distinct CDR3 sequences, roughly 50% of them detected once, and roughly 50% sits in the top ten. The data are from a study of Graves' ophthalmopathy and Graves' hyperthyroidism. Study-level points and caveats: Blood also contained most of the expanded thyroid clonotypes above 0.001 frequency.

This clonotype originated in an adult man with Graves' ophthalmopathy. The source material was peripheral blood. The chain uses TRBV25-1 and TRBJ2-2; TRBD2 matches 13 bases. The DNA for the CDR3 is TGTGCCAGCAGTTCTCGGACTAGCGGGAGCGGGGAGCTGTTTTTT. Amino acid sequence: CASSSRTSGSGELFF.